This TCR beta chain originates from a study of early T cells in non-severe SARS-CoV-2 infection. Whole-study context: Sequencing used unsorted whole-blood bulk RNA, so chains lack pairing.

V shed 4 bases and J 5 bases; nucleotides not matched to a gene: 19. Germline lookup yields CDR1 SGHTA and CDR2 FQGNSA. The CDR3 is 18 amino acids. As part of library construction, unique molecular identifiers were attached to individual cDNA molecules. TCRdb re-analysed the 5' RACE reads in MiXCR, keeping a single row per CDR3 protein. The sample lists tens of thousands of distinct CDR3 sequences, less than 8.5% occurring once. This clonotype was seen many times. This sequence originates from an adult who was a healthcare worker with PCR-confirmed SARS-CoV-2 infection or an uninfected control (not recorded which). The sequencing input was whole blood. This sequence joins TRBV7-2 and TRBJ2-5; 7 bases align to TRBD2. As DNA, the CDR3 is TGTGCCAGCAGCTCGAAGATTAGAGGGAGGGGTCTGGGGGAGACCCAGTACTTC. It is translated as CASSSKIRGRGLGETQYF.